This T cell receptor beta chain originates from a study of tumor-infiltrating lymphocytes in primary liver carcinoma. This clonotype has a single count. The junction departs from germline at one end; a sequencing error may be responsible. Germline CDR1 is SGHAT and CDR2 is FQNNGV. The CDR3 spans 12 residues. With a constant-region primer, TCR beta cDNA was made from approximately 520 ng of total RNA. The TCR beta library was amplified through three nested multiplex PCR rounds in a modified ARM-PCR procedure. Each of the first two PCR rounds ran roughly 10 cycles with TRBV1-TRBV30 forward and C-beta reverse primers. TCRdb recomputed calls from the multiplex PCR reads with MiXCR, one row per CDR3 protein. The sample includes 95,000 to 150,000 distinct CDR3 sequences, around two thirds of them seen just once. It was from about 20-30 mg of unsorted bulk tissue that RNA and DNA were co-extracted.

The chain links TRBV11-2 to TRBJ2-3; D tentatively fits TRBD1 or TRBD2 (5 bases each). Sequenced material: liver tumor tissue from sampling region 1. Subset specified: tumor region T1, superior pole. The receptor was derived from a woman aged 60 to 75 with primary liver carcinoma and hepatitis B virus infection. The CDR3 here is CANSLGDDTQYF. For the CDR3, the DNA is TGTGCCAACAGCTTAGGGGACGACACGCAGTATTTT.